Below, one T cell receptor (beta chain) is given with its context. The repertoire was sequenced with immunoSEQ multiplex PCR; TCRdb's copy has only in-frame clones and lacks some. The sample has under 200,000 clones, approximately 90% seen once. This entry is derived from a study of blood T cell repertoires in COVID-19. The overall study: The origin of the acute and convalescent COVID-19 samples was the United States, Italy and Spain. Sample material is recorded as cDNA or gDNA derived from T cells, B-cell-depleted T cells, or PBMCs.

The CDR3 is 18 amino acids. Germline trimming cut 1 base from V and 2 bases from J; bases unmatched to any gene: 7. Germline CDR1 reads MGHRA; CDR2 reads YSYEKL. Sequences were obtained from peripheral blood. The sequence came from a man younger than 30 with acute or convalescent COVID-19. The J gene is TRBJ2-5, the V gene TRBV4-1; 13 bases are shared with TRBD2. Here the CDR3 DNA reads TGCGCCAGCAGCCAAGGGCGGACGACTAGCGGGAGGCAAGAGACCCAGTACTTC. This translates into CASSQGRTTSGRQETQYF.